Listed below are T cell receptor beta chains from one sample, sequenced in a study of shared clonotypes between healthy human individuals. TCRdb's table, derived via immunoSEQ multiplex PCR, lists solely in-frame clones and lacks some. Altogether roughly 2.1 million clones are present, 90% to 95% being singletons, with the ten largest covering roughly 1.8%. Sequencing was carried out using naive CD8+ T cells from PBMCs. Source of these receptors: a man between 18 and 29 years old in good health. Some clones in this sample may be carry-over from other donors' samples. CDR3s include the opening cysteine and the closing phenylalanine or tryptophan. The D gene is left open where the match is weak. Clone sizes are given selectively: once, few, many, or a class where the clone is expanded.

-,TRBV4-3,-,TRBJ1-5,TGCGCCAGCAGCCAAGCCACAGGGTTCAATCAGCCCCAGCATTTT,CASSQATGFNQPQHF
-,TRBV10-1,-,TRBJ2-7,TGCGCCAGCAGTGAAGGACACAACGGACTGTACGAGCAGTACTTC,CASSEGHNGLYEQYF
once,TRBV28,TRBD2,TRBJ2-3,TGTGCCAGCAGTTTAATGCAGGGCGGGAGAGGTTTGGGGCAGTATTTT,CASSLMQGGRGLGQYF
-,TRBV6-6,-,TRBJ1-1,TGTGCCAGCAGTTACTCCCCTGCGGGAACTGAAGCTTTCTTT,CASSYSPAGTEAFF
once,TRBV7-9,-,TRBJ2-2,TGTGCCAGCAGCTCCAGGGAAGACAGTAGGGCCGGGGAGCTGTTTTTT,CASSSREDSRAGELFF
few,TRBV9,-,TRBJ1-2,TGTGCCAGCAGCCCACCCGGCTATGGCTACACCTTC,CASSPPGYGYTF
-,TRBV5-4,TRBD1,TRBJ1-1,TGTGCCAGCAGCCCCTTACAGGGGGCGAACACTGAAGCTTTCTTT,CASSPLQGANTEAFF
-,TRBV29-1,-,TRBJ2-1,TGCAGCGTTGAATCTCCGGGGGTAAGGTCCTACAATGAGCAGTTCTTC,CSVESPGVRSYNEQFF
few,TRBV2,-,TRBJ1-1,TGTGCCAGCAGTGAAATGGTGAACACTGAAGCTTTCTTT,CASSEMVNTEAFF
-,TRBV27,-,TRBJ2-7,TGTGCCAGCAGTTGGGGAGCCTCCTACGAGCAGTACTTC,CASSWGASYEQYF
-,TRBV30,-,TRBJ1-1,TGTGCCTGGAGTGTACGGGGTTCCACTGAGGCTTTCTTT,CAWSVRGSTEAFF
once,TRBV19,TRBD1,TRBJ1-1,TGTGCCAGTACCCCCCTCGGACAGGGCATGTACACTGAAGCTTTCTTT,CASTPLGQGMYTEAFF
-,TRBV7-8,-,TRBJ2-1,TGTGCCAGCAGCTCAGGGGTGATGGACAATGAGCAGTTCTTC,CASSSGVMDNEQFF
-,TRBV7-9,TRBD2,TRBJ2-1,TGTGCCAGCAGCTCGGGGGGACTAGCGGGAGAGCAGTTCTTC,CASSSGGLAGEQFF
-,TRBV6-4,TRBD1,TRBJ2-3,TGTGCCAGCAGTGTCTTCCCGGTGACAGGGGGAGCAGATACGCAGTATTTT,CASSVFPVTGGADTQYF
-,TRBV5-6,-,TRBJ1-2,TGTGCCAGCAGCTTTTCCTCCCTGTCCTATGGCTACACCTTC,CASSFSSLSYGYTF
-,TRBV27,TRBD2,TRBJ2-1,TGTGCCAGCAGTTACCGATTCATAGCGGGAGTCAATGAGCAGTTCTTC,CASSYRFIAGVNEQFF
-,TRBV27,TRBD2,TRBJ2-3,TGTGCCAGCAGTATCCGGACTAGCGAAGGCACAGATACGCAGTATTTT,CASSIRTSEGTDTQYF
-,TRBV4-1,-,TRBJ2-5,TGCGCCAGCAGCCAACGGGGGCGTGCAGGGGTGTTGGAGACCCAGTACTTC,CASSQRGRAGVLETQYF
-,TRBV28,-,TRBJ1-1,TGTGCCAGCAGTTTCAGGGGCCGCTACACTGAAGCTTTCTTT,CASSFRGRYTEAFF
few,TRBV10-3,-,TRBJ1-1,TGTGCCATCACCGCGACAGCGAACACTGAAGCTTTCTTT,CAITATANTEAFF
-,TRBV28,-,TRBJ1-2,TGTGCCAGCAGTTTATATTTGGGTGACCCGGATAACTATGGCTACACCTTC,CASSLYLGDPDNYGYTF